These T cell receptor beta chains were read from a single sample in a study of technical replicates of blood from four donors. Sequencing used immunoSEQ multiplex PCR; TCRdb keeps in-frame clones, though not all of them. The sample comprises some 56,000 clones, roughly 93% of which are singletons, and around 4.4% rests with the top ten. Sequenced sample: PBMCs. The receptors stem from a human donor in good health. Some clones in this sample may be carry-over from other donors' samples. The CDR3 runs from the conserved cysteine through the conserved F or W. The D gene is left open where the match is weak. Where a row states a size, it is once, few, many or the class of an expanded clone; other rows omit it.

TRBV7-9,TRBJ2-4,-,-,TGTGCCAGCAGCTTTTGGGCGGGCGGGAAAAACATTCAGTACTTC,CASSFWAGGKNIQYF
TRBV7-9,TRBJ2-7,-,-,TGTGCCAGCAGCGATAGGGAGGCCTACGAGCAGTACTTC,CASSDREAYEQYF
TRBV9,TRBJ2-1,-,-,TGTGCCAGCAGCCCCCGGAGTTGGGGGCAAGATGAGCAGTTCTTC,CASSPRSWGQDEQFF
TRBV28,TRBJ2-7,-,-,TGTGCCAGCAGTTCCACAGGGATCGCACTGGGGTACGAGCAGTACTTC,CASSSTGIALGYEQYF
TRBV19,TRBJ2-3,TRBD1,-,TGTGCCAGTAGGCTGGGGGACAGGGTGACAGATACGCAGTATTTT,CASRLGDRVTDTQYF
TRBV9,TRBJ2-3,TRBD2,once,TGTGCCAGCAGCGTAGTAGCGGGAGGGCCGGGGACAGATACGCAGTATTTT,CASSVVAGGPGTDTQYF
TRBV5-6,TRBJ2-5,TRBD2,-,TGTGCCAGCACCACGAGGGGACTAGCCCGTGAGACCCAGTACTTC,CASTTRGLARETQYF
TRBV15,TRBJ2-7,-,once,TGTGCCACCAGCAGGGTCGGACAGCCCGAGGCCTACGAGCAGTACTTC,CATSRVGQPEAYEQYF
TRBV2,TRBJ1-2,-,-,TGTGCCAGCAGTGTGGCAGGGGTCTATGGCTACACCTTC,CASSVAGVYGYTF
TRBV10-1,TRBJ2-7,-,-,TGCGCCAGCAGTGCTAGGAGCGCTGTCTCCTACGAGCAGTACTTC,CASSARSAVSYEQYF
TRBV27,TRBJ1-1,TRBD1,once,TGTGCCAGCAGGCCTAGACAGGGGGAGAGGAACACTGAAGCTTTCTTT,CASRPRQGERNTEAFF
TRBV18,TRBJ1-1,-,once,TGTGCCAGCTCCCCAGGAAGGGTAGCGGGTTTGGTTCGCACTGAAGCTTTCTTT,CASSPGRVAGLVRTEAFF
TRBV15,TRBJ1-1,TRBD1,-,TGTGCCACCAGCAGAGGCCAGGGGGCCACTGAAGCTTTCTTT,CATSRGQGATEAFF
TRBV18,TRBJ1-1,TRBD1,-,TGTGCCAGCTCATTGGACAGGAACCTTGCTGAAGCTTTCTTT,CASSLDRNLAEAFF
TRBV4-1,TRBJ2-7,-,once,TGCGCCAGCAGCCAAGGGACTCTTAGGAACGAGCAGTACTTC,CASSQGTLRNEQYF
TRBV7-2,TRBJ2-3,TRBD2,-,TGTGCCAGCAGCCTATTACTAGCGGGGGCCGCCCTCACAGATACGCAGTATTTT,CASSLLLAGAALTDTQYF
TRBV7-9,TRBJ1-2,-,-,TGTGCCAGCAGCTTAGATCAGGGGAACTATGGCTACACCTTC,CASSLDQGNYGYTF